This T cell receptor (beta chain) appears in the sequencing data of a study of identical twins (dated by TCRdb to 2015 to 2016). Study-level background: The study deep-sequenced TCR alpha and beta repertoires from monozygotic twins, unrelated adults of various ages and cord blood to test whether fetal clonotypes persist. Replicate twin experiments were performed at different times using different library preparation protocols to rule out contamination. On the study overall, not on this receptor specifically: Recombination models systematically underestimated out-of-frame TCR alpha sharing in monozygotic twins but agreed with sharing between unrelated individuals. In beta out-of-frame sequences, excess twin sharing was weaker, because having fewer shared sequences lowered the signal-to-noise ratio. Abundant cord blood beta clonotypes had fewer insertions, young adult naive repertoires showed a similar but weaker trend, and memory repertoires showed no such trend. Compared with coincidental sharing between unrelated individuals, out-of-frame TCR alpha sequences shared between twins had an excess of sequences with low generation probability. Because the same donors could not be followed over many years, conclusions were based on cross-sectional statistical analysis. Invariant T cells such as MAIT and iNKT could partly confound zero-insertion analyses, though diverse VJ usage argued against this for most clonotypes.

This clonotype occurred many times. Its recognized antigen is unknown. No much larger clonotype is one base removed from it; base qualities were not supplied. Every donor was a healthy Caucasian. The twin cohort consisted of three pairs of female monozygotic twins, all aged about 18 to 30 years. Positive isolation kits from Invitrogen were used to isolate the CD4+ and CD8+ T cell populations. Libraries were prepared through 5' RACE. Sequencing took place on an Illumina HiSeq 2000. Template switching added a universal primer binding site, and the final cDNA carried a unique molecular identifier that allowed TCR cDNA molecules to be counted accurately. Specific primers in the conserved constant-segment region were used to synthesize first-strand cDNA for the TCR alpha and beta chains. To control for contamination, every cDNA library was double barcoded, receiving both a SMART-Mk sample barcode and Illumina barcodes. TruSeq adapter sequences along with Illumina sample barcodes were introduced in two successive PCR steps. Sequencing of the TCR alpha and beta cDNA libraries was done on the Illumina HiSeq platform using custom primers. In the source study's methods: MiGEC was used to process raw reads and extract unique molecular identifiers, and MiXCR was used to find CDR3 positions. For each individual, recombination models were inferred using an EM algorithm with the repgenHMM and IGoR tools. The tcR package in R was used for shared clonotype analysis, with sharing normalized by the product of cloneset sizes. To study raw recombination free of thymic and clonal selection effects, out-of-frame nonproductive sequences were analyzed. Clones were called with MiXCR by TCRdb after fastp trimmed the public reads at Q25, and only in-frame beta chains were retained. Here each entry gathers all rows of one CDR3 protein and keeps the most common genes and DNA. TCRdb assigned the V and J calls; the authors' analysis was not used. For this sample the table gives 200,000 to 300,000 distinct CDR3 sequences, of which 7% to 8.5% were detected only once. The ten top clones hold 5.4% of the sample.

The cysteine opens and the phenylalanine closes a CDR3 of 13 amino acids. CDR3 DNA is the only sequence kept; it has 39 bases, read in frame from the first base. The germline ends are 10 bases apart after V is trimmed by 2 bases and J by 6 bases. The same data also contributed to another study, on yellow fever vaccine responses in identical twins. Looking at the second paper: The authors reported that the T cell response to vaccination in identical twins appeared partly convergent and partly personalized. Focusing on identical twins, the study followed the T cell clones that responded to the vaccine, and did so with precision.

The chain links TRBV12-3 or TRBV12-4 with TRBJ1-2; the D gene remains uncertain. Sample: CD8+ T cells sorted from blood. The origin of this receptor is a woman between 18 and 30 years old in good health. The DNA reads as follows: TGTGCCAGCAGTTTAAGTCAGGTTGATGGCTACACCTTC. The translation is CASSLSQVDGYTF.